The following is a T cell receptor beta chain sequence with its context. Its specificity is not known. The CDR3 covers 16 residues. The V end was cut by 0 bases, the J end by 5 bases, with 14 bases between. Germline loops: CDR1 KGHSH, CDR2 LQKENI. The data belong to a study of T-cell memory formation after mild COVID-19. Study-wide findings and caveats: Detection of some responders pre-infection suggested pre-existing cross-reactive memory T cells participated.

TCRdb processed the 5' RACE reads anew with MiXCR; each CDR3 protein has one entry. Of fewer than 650,000 distinct CDR3 sequences listed, 15% to 20% were seen once; the top ten hold roughly 8.2%. Sequences were obtained from PBMCs or a T cell subset sorted from them (not recorded which). The source of this sequence is an adult woman who had mild COVID-19 (a few samples of this study predate the infection). Cell type and time point are not known. V is TRBV18 and J is TRBJ2-1; D is unclear. The CDR3 DNA follows: TGTGCCAGCTCACCACCGGAAAGGTCGGCACACAATGAGCAGTTCTTC. It specifies CASSPPERSAHNEQFF.